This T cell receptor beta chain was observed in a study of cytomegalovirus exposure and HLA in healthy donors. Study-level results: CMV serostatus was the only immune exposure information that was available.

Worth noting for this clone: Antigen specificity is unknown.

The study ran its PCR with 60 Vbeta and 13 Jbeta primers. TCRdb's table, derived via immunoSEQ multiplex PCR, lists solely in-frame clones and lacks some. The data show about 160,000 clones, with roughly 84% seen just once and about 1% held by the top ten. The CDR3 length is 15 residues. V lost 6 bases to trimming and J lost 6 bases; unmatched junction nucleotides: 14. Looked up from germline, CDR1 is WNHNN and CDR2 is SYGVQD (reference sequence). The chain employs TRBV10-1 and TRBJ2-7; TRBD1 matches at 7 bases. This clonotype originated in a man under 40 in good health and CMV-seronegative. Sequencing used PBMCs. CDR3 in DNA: TGCGCCAGCAGGGGGGTCAAAGACAGGGTGTGCGAGCAGTACTTC. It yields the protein CASRGVKDRVCEQYF.